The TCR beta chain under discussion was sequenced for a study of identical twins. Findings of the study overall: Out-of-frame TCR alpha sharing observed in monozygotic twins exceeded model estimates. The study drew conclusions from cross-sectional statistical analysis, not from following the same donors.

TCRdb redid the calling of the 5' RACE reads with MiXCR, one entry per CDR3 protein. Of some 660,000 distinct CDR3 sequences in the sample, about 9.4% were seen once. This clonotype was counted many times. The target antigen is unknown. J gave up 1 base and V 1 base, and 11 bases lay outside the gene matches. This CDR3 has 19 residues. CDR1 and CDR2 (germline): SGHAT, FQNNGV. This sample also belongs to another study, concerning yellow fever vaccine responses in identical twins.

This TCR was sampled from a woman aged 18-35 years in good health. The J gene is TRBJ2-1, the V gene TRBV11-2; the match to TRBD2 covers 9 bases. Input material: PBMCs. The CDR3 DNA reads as TGTGCCAGCAGCTTAGGTACGGGACTAGCAGACGTTTCCTACAATGAGCAGTTCTTC. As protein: CASSLGTGLADVSYNEQFF.